The source of this T cell receptor (beta chain) is a study of blood T cell repertoires in COVID-19. The CDR3 runs to 16 residues. The V and J ends lost 4 bases and 0 bases, in that order; junction bases with no gene match: 5. How the authors handled the data: From reference gene primer amplification, estimates of nucleated cell counts were derived. Some clones are missing from TCRdb's copy, which holds only in-frame ones; the method was immunoSEQ multiplex PCR. V, J and clone size reflect that table, while D and trimming were determined from the DNA. The sample lists around 300,000 clones; 75% to 90% were seen once.

What was sequenced was peripheral blood. The J gene is TRBJ1-1, the V gene TRBV5-3; 11 bases align to TRBD1. TRBV5-3 is sorted into the ORF group, with uncertain function. The clonotype was recovered from a woman in her forties or fifties with COVID-19, enrolled during active disease. The CDR3 loop is CARSRTGGWMNTEAFF. CDR3 nucleotide sequence: TGTGCCAGAAGCCGGACAGGGGGCTGGATGAACACTGAAGCTTTCTTT.